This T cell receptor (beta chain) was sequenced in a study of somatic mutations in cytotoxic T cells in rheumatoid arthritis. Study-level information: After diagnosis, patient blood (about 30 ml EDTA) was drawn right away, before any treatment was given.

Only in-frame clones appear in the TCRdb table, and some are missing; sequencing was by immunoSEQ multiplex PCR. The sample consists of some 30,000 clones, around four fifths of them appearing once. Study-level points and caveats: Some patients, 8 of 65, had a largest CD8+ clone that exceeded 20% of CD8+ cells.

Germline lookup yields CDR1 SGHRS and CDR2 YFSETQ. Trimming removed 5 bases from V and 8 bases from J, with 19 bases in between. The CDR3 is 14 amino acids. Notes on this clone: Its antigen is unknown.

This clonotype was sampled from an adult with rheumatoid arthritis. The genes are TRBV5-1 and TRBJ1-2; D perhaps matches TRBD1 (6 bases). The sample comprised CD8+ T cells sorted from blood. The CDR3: CASRPGQGRGGYTF. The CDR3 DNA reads TGCGCCAGCAGGCCAGGGCAGGGCAGGGGCGGCTACACCTTC.